This T cell receptor beta chain was retrieved from a study of cytomegalovirus exposure and HLA in healthy donors. PCR involved 60 Vbeta and 13 Jbeta primers. Here immunoSEQ multiplex PCR was the method, and the copy in TCRdb shows in-frame clones only, minus some. The repertoire has around 120,000 clones, under 90% of them found once; the top ten carry around 4%. Germline CDR1 reads LNHNV; CDR2 reads YYDKDF (reference sequence). There are 17 residues in the CDR3. V lost 3 bases, J lost 0 bases, and 7 bases stayed unmatched. The chain couples TRBV15 to TRBJ2-7; 11 bases map to TRBD2. The origin of this receptor is a woman under 40 in good health and CMV-seronegative. The sample comprised PBMCs. The CDR3 sequence: CATSRTSGIPLSYEQYF. In DNA form, the CDR3 reads TGTGCCACCAGCAGGACTAGCGGGATACCCCTCTCCTACGAGCAGTACTTC.